Listed here are 18 T cell receptor beta chains from one sample, sequenced in a study of radiotherapy plus CTLA-4 blockade in lung cancer. The table came from immunoSEQ multiplex PCR; TCRdb's copy has only in-frame clones and leaves some out. This table has roughly 45,000 clones, around 63% appearing once. The sample in question was peripheral blood, obtained from a patient treated with radiotherapy plus ipilimumab. These receptor sequences come from a human donor with non-small cell lung cancer who had a partial response to radiotherapy plus ipilimumab.

The gene calls are TRBV5-1 and TRBJ2-1; 9 nucleotides agree with TRBD1. The V gene's germline CDR1 is SGHRS and CDR2 YFSETQ. This CDR3 region has 15 residues. V gave up 4 bases and J gave up 9 bases; unmatched junction bases: 11. The CDR3 is CASSPRTGDRGEQFF. CDR3 nucleotides: TGCGCCAGCAGCCCCCGGACAGGGGACCGAGGTGAGCAGTTCTTC.

This clone has only one observation. This chain connects TRBV6-1 to TRBJ1-3, with D perhaps matching TRBD1 (5 bases). Germline V lookup: CDR1 MNHNS, CDR2 SASEGT. V lost 4 bases and J 0 bases, leaving 19 bases between the germline ends. The CDR3 has 18 amino acids. CDR3 loop: CASSALAWGVRSGNTIYF. The CDR3 DNA follows: TGTGCCAGCAGTGCTCTGGCATGGGGGGTTCGCTCTGGAAACACCATATATTTT.

In regard to this clone: A read error likely explains this, since a far larger clone differs by one base. The chain combines TRBV30 with TRBJ2-7, with 8 positions matching TRBD2. The CDR3 is made up of 15 amino acids. Germline V gene lookup returns CDR1 GTSNPN and CDR2 SVGIG (reference sequence). The ends lost 3 bases at V and 7 bases at J; junction bases unmatched: 14. As DNA, the CDR3 is TGTGCCTGGAGCCGCGGGGGGACGGGGACTCGGGAGCAGTACTTC. Amino acids: CAWSRGGTGTREQYF.

V gene TRBV19 combines with J gene TRBJ2-1, with 11 bases lining up with TRBD2. The CDR3 has 15 residues. The germline CDR1 and CDR2 sequences are LNHDA and SQIVND (reference sequence). V trimming: 4 bases; J trimming: 7 bases; junction bases outside the gene matches: 6. For the CDR3, the DNA is TGTGCCAGTAGTAAACTAGCGGGAGCGGAGAATGAGCAGTTCTTC. This encodes CASSKLAGAENEQFF. Looking up the rest from reference TRBV19 and TRBJ2-1 gives the full variable domain: DGGITQSPKYLFRKEGQNVTLSCEQNLNHDAMYWYRQDPGQGLRLIYYSQIVNDFQKGDIAEGYSVSREKKESFPLTVTSAQKNPTAFYLCASSKLAGAENEQFFGPGTRLTVL.

The J gene is TRBJ2-1, the V gene TRBV11-2, with D possibly TRBD1 on 6 matching bases. Germline-derived CDR1 and CDR2 are SGHAT and FQNNGV. The CDR3 is 13 residues long. Trimming left V 5 bases short and J 3 bases short, with 8 bases between. The chain's CDR3 is CASSQDSYNEQFF. The CDR3 nucleotides are TGTGCCAGCAGCCAGGACAGCTACAATGAGCAGTTCTTC.

This clone was detected once. The chain uses TRBV5-1 and TRBJ2-7; 9 nucleotides match TRBD1. The CDR3 totals 14 residues. CDR1 is SGHRS and CDR2 is YFSETQ in the germline V gene. The V and J ends lost 4 bases and 1 base, in that order; junction bases with no gene match: 3. The CDR3 DNA reads TGCGCCAGCAGCGCGACAGGGGGATCCTACGAGCAGTACTTC. Its translation: CASSATGGSYEQYF.

V and J are TRBV10-2 and TRBJ2-1, with D perhaps matching TRBD1 (6 bases). CDR1 is WSHSY, CDR2 SAAADI, per germline. The CDR3 consists of 12 residues. V dropped 5 bases and J dropped 10 bases, with 12 bases sitting between them. The CDR3: CASSYWGREQFF. The CDR3 DNA is TGCGCCAGCAGTTATTGGGGGCGCGAGCAGTTCTTC.

About this clone itself: Other DNA sequences from this sample encode an identical CDR3 as well. The J gene is TRBJ1-3, the V gene TRBV11-2, with D unresolved. CDR3 length: 14 amino acids. Trimming removed 2 bases from V and 4 bases from J, with 9 bases in between. The germline CDR1 and CDR2 sequences are SGHAT and FQNNGV. This chain's CDR3 is CASSLYSSGNTIYF. CDR3 sequence (DNA): TGTGCCAGCAGCTTATACAGCTCGGGAAACACCATATATTTT.

The chain carries TRBV19 and TRBJ1-2; 7 nucleotides line up with TRBD1. Trimming removed 4 bases from V and 6 bases from J; junction bases left unmatched: 5. Germline CDR1 and CDR2: LNHDA and SQIVND (reference sequence). The CDR3 runs to 13 residues. CDR3 loop: CASSTDRVHGYTF. The CDR3 nucleotides read TGTGCCAGTAGTACAGACAGGGTCCATGGCTACACCTTC.

This clone was found a few times. This chain connects TRBV7-2 to TRBJ2-7; 8 positions agree with TRBD2. The CDR3 covers 11 residues. Looked up from germline, CDR1 is SGHTA and CDR2 is FQGNSA. J lost 6 bases, V lost 7 bases, and 2 bases had no gene match. The CDR3 reads CASTGGGEQYF. The DNA of the CDR3 is TGTGCCAGCACCGGGGGGGGCGAGCAGTACTTC.

The chain couples TRBV7-8 to TRBJ1-1; D possibly corresponds to TRBD1 (5 bases). CDR1 SGHVS and CDR2 FQNEAQ come from the germline V gene. The CDR3 spans 17 residues. Trimming removed 0 bases from V and 3 bases from J, with 17 bases in between. The DNA for the CDR3 is TGTGCCAGCAGCTTAGCGCTGGGGGAGGGGAGGCACACTGAAGCTTTCTTT. Encoded protein: CASSLALGEGRHTEAFF. Full variable domain (missing parts from reference TRBV7-8 and TRBJ1-1): GAGVSQSPRYKVAKRGQDVALRCDPISGHVSLFWYQQALGQGPEFLTYFQNEAQLDKSGLPSDRFFAERPEGSVSTLKIQRTQQEDSAVYLCASSLALGEGRHTEAFFGQGTRLTVV.

This clone appeared once. The chain combines TRBV30 with TRBJ1-1; 8 bases agree with TRBD1. This CDR3 comprises 14 residues. After removal of 0 bases from V and 6 bases from J, the junction contained 6 bases not matched to a gene. Looked up from germline, CDR1 is GTSNPN and CDR2 is SVGIG (reference sequence). CDR3 amino acids: CAWSVTGGKAEAFF. CDR3 bases: TGTGCCTGGAGTGTTACAGGGGGAAAAGCTGAAGCTTTCTTT.

The V call is TRBV11-3, the J call TRBJ2-7, with 7 positions matching TRBD1. J lost 4 bases, V lost 1 base, and 7 bases had no gene match. There are 15 residues in the CDR3. The V gene's germline CDR1 is SGHNT and CDR2 YENEEA. The CDR3 DNA is TGTGCCAGCAGCTTAGGGACAGGAGAAATGTACGAGCAGTACTTC. Amino acids: CASSLGTGEMYEQYF.

This chain uses TRBV6-6 with TRBJ2-7; the match to TRBD2 covers 7 bases. The CDR3 consists of 12 residues. Germline-derived CDR1 and CDR2 are MNHNY and SVGAGI (reference sequence). V shed 6 bases, J shed 7 bases, and the junction held 6 bases outside the gene matches. In nucleotides, the CDR3 is TGTGCCAGCAGAACCCGGCGGGAGGAGCAGTACTTC. It yields the protein CASRTRREEQYF.

This clone was detected once. This rearrangement joins TRBV13 to TRBJ2-6, with TRBD2 as a possible D gene (6 bases). The ends were cut back, 5 bases at V and 0 bases at J, with 23 bases in the middle. The germline CDR1 and CDR2 sequences are PRHDT and FYEKMQ (reference sequence). The CDR3 loop spans 20 amino acids. CDR3 bases: TGTGCCAGCAGCACACGACTCGCCCCGGGACTGTACTCTGGGGCCAACGTCCTGACTTTC. Protein: CASSTRLAPGLYSGANVLTF.

This CDR3 is CASSLRFGQGGRGTEAFF. As DNA, the CDR3 is TGTGCCAGCAGCTTAAGGTTTGGACAGGGTGGGAGGGGAACTGAAGCTTTCTTT. The gene calls are TRBV7-9 and TRBJ1-1, with TRBD1 identical over 8 bases. The CDR3 runs 18 residues. The ends lost 2 bases at V and 5 bases at J; junction bases unmatched: 16. Germline V CDR1 and CDR2: SEHNR, FQNEAQ (reference sequence).

V and J are TRBV6-5 and TRBJ2-7; D may be TRBD1 (6 bases). V lost 2 bases and J lost 9, with 17 bases in between. This CDR3 has 14 amino acids. Germline V gene data show CDR1 as MNHEY and CDR2 as SVGAGI. CDR3 sequence reads: CASSYGTRKERQYF. CDR3 DNA sequence: TGTGCCAGCAGTTACGGGACACGAAAAGAACGGCAGTACTTC.

The gene calls are TRBV6-5 and TRBJ1-6; D is possibly TRBD1 (6 bases). Trimming took off 4 bases at V and 6 bases at J, with 16 bases between the two ends. The CDR3 is 16 residues long. Germline lookup yields CDR1 MNHEY and CDR2 SVGAGI. This CDR3 is CASSFRTASVNSPLHF. As DNA, the CDR3 is TGTGCCAGCAGTTTCAGGACAGCCTCCGTTAATTCACCCCTCCACTTT.